Below are 21 T cell receptor beta chains sequenced from a single sample in a study of blood T cell repertoires in COVID-19. Method: immunoSEQ multiplex PCR; TCRdb's copy keeps in-frame clones and lacks some. Seen here are approximately 220,000 clones, around 83% observed once, and the top ten hold 8.2%. The source material was peripheral blood. These receptors were collected from a woman between 50 and 59 years old with acute or convalescent COVID-19.

This clone occurred a few times. Other DNA sequences in the same sample also yield this CDR3. The V gene is TRBV15, the J gene TRBJ2-2; 10 nucleotides agree with TRBD2. Germline lookup yields CDR1 LNHNV and CDR2 YYDKDF (reference sequence). The CDR3 runs to 17 residues. The V and J ends lost 0 bases and 1 base, in that order; junction bases with no gene match: 2. The CDR3: CATSRDRTSGNTGELFF. The CDR3 bases are TGTGCCACCAGCAGAGACAGGACTAGCGGGAACACCGGGGAGCTGTTTTTT.

V gene TRBV2 combines with J gene TRBJ2-7; unclear D gene. Trimming cost V 8 bases and J 5 bases, with 19 bases left between them. Germline CDR1 is SNHLY and CDR2 is FYNNEI. This CDR3 is 14 amino acids long. CDR3 sequence (DNA): TGTGCCAGCTCCCCGTCCCGTGGCTTGGACGAGCAGTACTTC. Residues: CASSPSRGLDEQYF.

The chain joins TRBV16 to TRBJ1-6, with D possibly being TRBD1 (6 bases). The V end was cut by 5 bases, the J end by 8 bases, with 13 bases between. The germline V gene has CDR1 KGHSY and CDR2 FQNENV. This CDR3 is built from 14 residues. This CDR3 is CASSAHRAHSPLHF. The CDR3 DNA follows: TGTGCCAGCAGCGCACACAGGGCTCATTCACCCCTCCACTTT.

This chain joins TRBV7-6 and TRBJ1-1; D might be TRBD1 (5 bases). This CDR3 region has 16 residues. V was pared by 4 bases and J by 7 bases, with 22 bases between. The germline gives CDR1 SGHVS, CDR2 FNYEAQ. CDR3 sequence: CASSSPNLDSGDEAFF. As DNA, the CDR3 is TGTGCCAGCAGCTCCCCGAACCTCGACAGTGGGGATGAAGCTTTCTTT.

The chain carries TRBV2 and TRBJ2-2; 8 bases match TRBD2. Losses at the gene ends were 5 bases for V and 0 bases for J; bases not matched to a gene: 14. CDR1 is SNHLY and CDR2 is FYNNEI in the germline V gene. The CDR3 runs 19 residues. In DNA form, the CDR3 reads TGTGCCAGCAGTTTGGGCGGGGCTAGCGGGTTCGCGAACACCGGGGAGCTGTTTTTT. As protein: CASSLGGASGFANTGELFF.

This sequence joins TRBV24-1 and TRBJ2-5; the D gene is possibly TRBD2 (5 bases). The CDR3 sequence is 16 residues long. V was cut by 3 bases and J by 2 bases, with 15 bases left in between. CDR1 is KGHDR, CDR2 SFDVKD, per germline. CDR3 nucleotide sequence: TGTGCCACCAGTGATCCTATGACGGGGTCACAAGAGACCCAGTACTTC. This sequence encodes CATSDPMTGSQETQYF.

In regard to this clone: A much larger clone is a single base away; this may be a read error. The chain carries TRBV2 and TRBJ2-3; D remains ambiguous. Per germline, CDR1 SNHLY and CDR2 FYNNEI. The CDR3 is made up of 13 amino acids. Trimming took 3 bases from V and 0 from J, leaving 4 bases between them. The CDR3 is CASSDGSTDTQYF. As DNA, the CDR3 is TGTGCCAGCAGTGACGGGAGCACAGATACGCAGTATTTT.

The V gene is TRBV12-3 or TRBV12-4, the J gene TRBJ1-4, with D uncertain. CDR3 size: 13 residues. Trimming took off 2 bases at V and 7 bases at J, with 8 bases between the two ends. DNA for the CDR3: TGTGCCAGCAGTTTAAGTAGTACTGAAAAACTGTTTTTT. Translating gives CASSLSSTEKLFF.

The V gene is TRBV5-1, the J gene TRBJ2-5, with 14 bases lining up with TRBD2. J was trimmed by 5 bases and V by 6 bases; bases with no gene match: 9. The CDR3 contains 16 residues. CDR1 is SGHRS and CDR2 is YFSETQ in the germline V gene. CDR3 in amino acids: CASILGLAGVHETQYF. In nucleotides, the CDR3 is TGCGCCAGCATCCTGGGACTAGCGGGAGTTCACGAGACCCAGTACTTC. Filled out from reference TRBV5-1 and TRBJ2-5, the complete variable domain reads KAGVTQTPRYLIKTRGQQVTLSCSPISGHRSVSWYQQTPGQGLQFLFEYFSETQRNKGNFPGRFSGRQFSNSRSEMNVSTLELGDSALYLCASILGLAGVHETQYFGPGTRLLVL.

J is TRBJ2-3 and V is TRBV7-9, with 7 positions matching TRBD1. The germline CDR1 and CDR2 sequences are SEHNR and FQNEAQ (reference sequence). The CDR3 length is 14 residues. J was trimmed by 4 bases and V by 1 base; bases with no gene match: 2. The CDR3, as DNA: TGTGCCAGCAGCTTAGAGGGGGCACCAGATACGCAGTATTTT. This sequence encodes CASSLEGAPDTQYF.

The rearrangement joins TRBV3-1 (or the pseudogene TRBV3-2) to TRBJ2-1; no definite D call. The CDR3 sequence is 18 residues long. CDR1 and CDR2 from the germline V gene are LGHDT and YNNKEL (reference sequence). The ends were cut back, 4 bases at V and 6 bases at J, with 25 bases in the middle. CDR3 sequence reads: CASSPGSPAAKRTNEQFF. The CDR3 DNA is TGTGCCAGCAGCCCCGGGTCCCCGGCAGCAAAACGAACCAATGAGCAGTTCTTC.

A few counts support this clone. The rearrangement joins TRBV5-1 to TRBJ2-7; maybe TRBD1 (5 bases). Germline assignment: CDR1 SGHRS and CDR2 YFSETQ. The ends were cut back, 0 bases at V and 6 bases at J, with 10 bases in the middle. This CDR3 comprises 13 residues. CDR3 sequence: CASSLGRASEQYF. The CDR3 region has the DNA TGCGCCAGCAGCTTGGGCAGGGCAAGCGAGCAGTACTTC.

The gene calls are TRBV27 and TRBJ2-3, with D uncertain. Germline V gene data show CDR1 as MNHEY and CDR2 as SMNVEV (reference sequence). Trimming stripped 2 bases from V and 6 bases from J, with 3 bases between. This CDR3 spans 11 amino acids. As DNA, the CDR3 is TGTGCCAGCAGTTTAGAGGATACGCAGTATTTT. It is translated as CASSLEDTQYF.

The chain employs TRBV9 and TRBJ2-7; weak D call: TRBD2 (6 bases). V lost 0 bases, J lost 5 bases, and 9 bases lay in between. The CDR3 runs 13 residues. Germline-derived CDR1 and CDR2 are SGDLS and YYNGEE. CDR3 coding DNA: TGTGCCAGCAGCGTAGCTGCGGGACACGAGCAGTACTTC. It specifies CASSVAAGHEQYF.

The V gene is TRBV18, the J gene TRBJ2-1; tentatively, D is TRBD2 (6 bases). The germline V gene has CDR1 KGHSH and CDR2 LQKENI. V was pared by 1 base and J by 3 bases, with 19 bases between. The CDR3 spans 18 residues. CDR3: CASSPLSPGTGDYNEQFF. The CDR3 DNA follows: TGTGCCAGCTCACCACTTTCTCCCGGGACGGGGGACTACAATGAGCAGTTCTTC. Filled out from reference TRBV18 and TRBJ2-1, the complete variable domain reads NAGVMQNPRHLVRRRGQEARLRCSPMKGHSHVYWYRQLPEEGLKFMVYLQKENIIDESGMPKERFSAEFPKEGPSILRIQQVVRGDSAAYFCASSPLSPGTGDYNEQFFGPGTRLTVL.

This rearrangement joins TRBV12-3 or TRBV12-4 to TRBJ1-2; tentative D call: TRBD1 (6 bases). V lost 4 bases to trimming and J lost 4 bases, with 10 bases between them. The CDR3 covers 13 residues. The CDR3 loop reads CASSSRGSYGYTF. As DNA, the CDR3 is TGTGCCAGCAGTTCCAGGGGCAGCTATGGCTACACCTTC.

The rearrangement uses TRBV28 and TRBJ2-5, with 9 bases fitting TRBD1. The length of the CDR3 is 17 residues. Germline CDR1 MDHEN, CDR2 SYDVKM. After removal of 6 bases from V and 3 bases from J, the junction contained 14 bases not matched to a gene. The CDR3 nucleotides are TGTGCCAGCAGCCTAATCGGACAGGGGACTATGAAAGAGACCCAGTACTTC. Encoded protein: CASSLIGQGTMKETQYF. The entire variable domain, with the rest obtained from reference TRBV28 and TRBJ2-5, is as follows: DVKVTQSSRYLVKRTGEKVFLECVQDMDHENMFWYRQDPGLGLRLIYFSYDVKMKEKGDIPEGYSVSREKKERFSLILESASTNQTSMYLCASSLIGQGTMKETQYFGPGTRLLVL.

This chain uses TRBV11-1 with TRBJ2-3, with D hard to call. The CDR3 sequence is 13 residues long. V was pared by 2 bases and J by 2 bases, with 5 bases between. In germline, CDR1 is SGHAT, CDR2 FQDESV (reference sequence). The CDR3 sequence: CASSLINTDTQYF. CDR3 nucleotides: TGTGCCAGCAGCTTAATTAACACAGATACGCAGTATTTT.

V usage is TRBV2 and J usage is TRBJ2-1; no clear D gene. V dropped 3 bases and J dropped 5 bases, with 5 bases sitting between them. The CDR3 is 12 amino acids. From germline, CDR1 is SNHLY and CDR2 FYNNEI. The DNA for the CDR3 is TGTGCCAGCAGTGACGAGCACAATGAGCAGTTCTTC. It codes for CASSDEHNEQFF. Filled out from reference TRBV2 and TRBJ2-1, the complete variable domain reads EPEVTQTPSHQVTQMGQEVILRCVPISNHLYFYWYRQILGQKVEFLVSFYNNEISEKSEIFDDQFSVERPDGSNFTLKIRSTKLEDSAMYFCASSDEHNEQFFGPGTRLTVL.

The chain couples TRBV5-1 to TRBJ2-5, with 14 bases lining up with TRBD2. The germline V gene encodes CDR1 SGHRS and CDR2 YFSETQ. J was trimmed by 5 bases and V by 3 bases; bases with no gene match: 3. This CDR3 has 15 amino acids. The CDR3, as DNA: TGCGCCAGCAGCTGGGGACTAGCGGGAGATGAGACCCAGTACTTC. As protein: CASSWGLAGDETQYF.

This rearrangement joins TRBV5-1 to TRBJ1-2; 7 positions match TRBD1. The CDR3 runs to 12 residues. J gave up 3 bases and V 6 bases, and 2 bases lay outside the gene matches. Germline lookup yields CDR1 SGHRS and CDR2 YFSETQ. The CDR3 loop is CASTGTDYGYTF. The CDR3 DNA is TGCGCCAGCACCGGGACAGACTATGGCTACACCTTC.